The 25 T cell receptor beta chains below all came from one sample that was sequenced in a study of shared clonotypes between healthy human individuals. The table came from immunoSEQ multiplex PCR; TCRdb's copy has only in-frame clones and leaves some out. The sample includes 2,500,000 or so clones, less than 95% of them seen just once. Sequencing used naive CD4+ T cells from PBMCs. Specified subset: CD45RA+ positively selected. The receptors stem from a man younger than 30 in good health. Some clones in this sample may be carry-over from other donors' samples.

The V and J genes are TRBV7-3 and TRBJ2-5, with TRBD1 as a possible D gene (6 bases). Trimming took off 2 bases at V and 5 bases at J, with 12 bases between the two ends. The CDR3 has 14 amino acids. Germline V lookup: CDR1 SGHTA, CDR2 FQGTGA. In DNA, the CDR3 is TGTGCCAGCAGCTTAGCAGGGGAGAGGGAGACCCAGTACTTC. Its translation: CASSLAGERETQYF. Full variable domain (rest looked up from reference TRBV7-3 and TRBJ2-5): GAGVSQTPSNKVTEKGKYVELRCDPISGHTALYWYRQSLGQGPEFLIYFQGTGAADDSGLPNDRFFAVRPEGSVSTLKIQRTERGDSAVYLCASSLAGERETQYFGPGTRLLVL.

The V gene is TRBV9, the J gene TRBJ2-2, with a weak D call TRBD2 (6 bases). Germline V gene sequence: CDR1 SGDLS, CDR2 YYNGEE. V dropped 0 bases and J dropped 0 bases, with 12 bases sitting between them. The length of the CDR3 is 17 residues. The CDR3 region is CASSVGTSYSNTGELFF. The DNA for the CDR3 is TGTGCCAGCAGCGTAGGAACTAGCTACTCGAACACCGGGGAGCTGTTTTTT.

V usage is TRBV7-2 and J usage is TRBJ1-2, with D tentatively TRBD1 (6 bases). The germline gives CDR1 SGHTA, CDR2 FQGNSA. V lost 2 bases to trimming and J lost 8 bases, with 15 bases between them. The CDR3 consists of 14 residues. The CDR3 region has the DNA TGTGCCAGCAGCTTAAGCAAGGGGGTACAAGGCTACACCTTC. It translates to CASSLSKGVQGYTF.

The V and J genes are TRBV7-8 and TRBJ2-5, with 7 nucleotides matching TRBD2. The CDR3 sequence is 15 residues long. Trimming removed 5 bases from V and 3 bases from J; junction bases left unmatched: 9. The germline gives CDR1 SGHVS, CDR2 FQNEAQ. CDR3 bases: TGTGCCAGCAGCCCGTCCGGGGCGGGAGAAGAGACCCAGTACTTC. This codes for CASSPSGAGEETQYF.

The chain carries TRBV5-6 and TRBJ1-2, with a weak D call TRBD1 (6 bases). Germline V gene lookup returns CDR1 SGHDT and CDR2 YYEEEE. V was pared by 4 bases and J by 5 bases, with 15 bases between. The CDR3 has 14 residues. CDR3 residues: CASSRRTGRYGYTF. The CDR3 bases are TGTGCCAGCAGCCGCCGAACAGGGAGGTATGGCTACACCTTC.

The gene calls are TRBV29-1 and TRBJ2-3; D not resolved. CDR1 is SQVTM and CDR2 is ANQGSEA in the germline V gene. V lost 4 bases, J lost 1 base, and 12 bases lay in between. CDR3 length: 14 residues. The CDR3 is CSVGVVQGTDTQYF. CDR3 bases: TGCAGCGTTGGGGTCGTCCAGGGCACAGATACGCAGTATTTT.

Note on this clone: The sample carries other DNA sequences with the same CDR3. The chain couples TRBV2 to TRBJ2-5; a weak D match, TRBD1 (5 bases). Looked up from germline, CDR1 is SNHLY and CDR2 is FYNNEI. The germline V and J ends were trimmed by 6 bases and 0 bases, with 5 bases remaining between them. The CDR3 extends over 12 amino acids. In DNA, the CDR3 is TGTGCCAGCAGGGACAACCAAGAGACCCAGTACTTC. This codes for CASRDNQETQYF. The full variable domain, completed using reference TRBV2 and TRBJ2-5, is EPEVTQTPSHQVTQMGQEVILRCVPISNHLYFYWYRQILGQKVEFLVSFYNNEISEKSEIFDDQFSVERPDGSNFTLKIRSTKLEDSAMYFCASRDNQETQYFGPGTRLLVL.

The chain carries TRBV28 and TRBJ2-7; a weak D match, TRBD1 (5 bases). V lost 4 bases, J lost 1 base, and 14 bases lay in between. The length of the CDR3 is 15 residues. Germline loops: CDR1 MDHEN, CDR2 SYDVKM. In nucleotides, the CDR3 is TGTGCCAGCAGTTCAGGGCTCCTGATTTCCTACGAGCAGTACTTC. Translated: CASSSGLLISYEQYF. The whole variable domain, filled in from reference TRBV28 and TRBJ2-7, reads DVKVTQSSRYLVKRTGEKVFLECVQDMDHENMFWYRQDPGLGLRLIYFSYDVKMKEKGDIPEGYSVSREKKERFSLILESASTNQTSMYLCASSSGLLISYEQYFGPGTRLTVT.

The chain couples TRBV4-2 to TRBJ1-5, with TRBD1 matching over 9 bases. Germline V gives CDR1 LGHNA, CDR2 YNFKEQ. The CDR3 extends over 16 amino acids. V lost 1 base, J lost 6 bases, and 7 bases stayed unmatched. The CDR3 protein is CASSQGDRENSQPQHF. The DNA for the CDR3 is TGTGCCAGCAGCCAAGGGGACAGGGAGAATTCTCAGCCCCAGCATTTT.

The rearrangement links TRBV18 to TRBJ2-4; a possible D gene is TRBD2 (5 bases). Germline lookup yields CDR1 KGHSH and CDR2 LQKENI. CDR3 length: 15 amino acids. V lost 3 bases to trimming and J lost 1 base, with 10 bases between them. CDR3 in amino acids: CASSPPQRAKNIQYF. CDR3 in DNA: TGTGCCAGCTCACCGCCCCAGCGGGCCAAAAACATTCAGTACTTC. The complete variable domain, with remaining parts taken from reference TRBV18 and TRBJ2-4, reads NAGVMQNPRHLVRRRGQEARLRCSPMKGHSHVYWYRQLPEEGLKFMVYLQKENIIDESGMPKERFSAEFPKEGPSILRIQQVVRGDSAAYFCASSPPQRAKNIQYFGAGTRLSVL.

This chain joins TRBV9 and TRBJ2-1; perhaps D is TRBD1 or TRBD2 (6 bases each). V shed 4 bases and J shed 7 bases, with 18 bases lying between them. The germline CDR1 and CDR2 sequences are SGDLS and YYNGEE. The CDR3 loop spans 15 amino acids. DNA for the CDR3: TGTGCCAGCAGCCCCCGGGGGCGGGCTCAGAATGAGCAGTTCTTC. The encoded protein is CASSPRGRAQNEQFF. Full variable domain (outside the CDR3, taken from reference TRBV9 and TRBJ2-1): DSGVTQTPKHLITATGQRVTLRCSPRSGDLSVYWYQQSLDQGLQFLIQYYNGEERAKGNILERFSAQQFPDLHSELNLSSLELGDSALYFCASSPRGRAQNEQFFGPGTRLTVL.

The rearrangement uses TRBV7-9 and TRBJ2-7; 8 bases map to TRBD1. Germline trimming cut 3 bases from V and 4 bases from J; bases unmatched to any gene: 8. CDR1 and CDR2 from the germline V gene are SEHNR and FQNEAQ (reference sequence). CDR3 length: 15 amino acids. Here the CDR3 DNA reads TGTGCCAGCAGCTTCCTTGGACAGGGAAATTACGAGCAGTACTTC. It yields the protein CASSFLGQGNYEQYF. The complete variable domain, with remaining parts taken from reference TRBV7-9 and TRBJ2-7, reads DTGVSQNPRHKITKRGQNVTFRCDPISEHNRLYWYRQTLGQGPEFLTYFQNEAQLEKSRLLSDRFSAERPKGSFSTLEIQRTEQGDSAMYLCASSFLGQGNYEQYFGPGTRLTVT.

The chain employs TRBV9 and TRBJ2-1; D possibly corresponds to TRBD2 (7 bases). Trimming removed 8 bases at V and 5 bases at J, with 14 bases between. The CDR3 has 13 residues. Germline V lookup: CDR1 SGDLS, CDR2 YYNGEE. The CDR3 loop is CARKGGIHNEQFF. DNA of the CDR3: TGTGCCAGGAAGGGGGGGATCCACAATGAGCAGTTCTTC.

The genes are TRBV19 and TRBJ1-2; no firm D call. The V gene's germline CDR1 is LNHDA and CDR2 SQIVND (reference sequence). The length of the CDR3 is 14 residues. V lost 0 bases and J lost 5, with 10 bases in between. CDR3 region: CASSIDSGQYGYTF. CDR3 sequence (DNA): TGTGCCAGTAGTATAGATAGCGGGCAGTATGGCTACACCTTC.

The genes are TRBV11-1 and TRBJ2-1; D is possibly TRBD2 (6 bases). The CDR3 runs 16 residues. Germline-derived CDR1 and CDR2 are SGHAT and FQDESV (reference sequence). V dropped 4 bases and J dropped 10 bases, with 23 bases sitting between them. CDR3 amino acids: CASSSLRLGELMEQFF. The CDR3, as DNA: TGTGCCAGCAGCTCGCTGAGACTAGGCGAATTGATGGAGCAGTTCTTC.

The gene calls are TRBV11-2 and TRBJ2-7; D unclear. CDR1 and CDR2 (germline): SGHAT, FQNNGV. This CDR3 has 15 amino acids. V shed 5 bases and J shed 3 bases, with 17 bases lying between them. CDR3 loop: CASSPIRHLGYEQYF. The CDR3 DNA sequence: TGTGCCAGCAGCCCCATACGGCATTTGGGCTACGAGCAGTACTTC.

The chain has TRBV7-9 and TRBJ2-1; TRBD2 matches at 8 bases. Germline loops: CDR1 SEHNR, CDR2 FQNEAQ (reference sequence). CDR3 length equals 13 residues. CDR3 nucleotide sequence: TGTGCTGTGACTAGCGACACCTACAATGAGCAGTTCTTC. The encoded protein is CAVTSDTYNEQFF.

This clone showed up just a few times. The chain links TRBV14 to TRBJ1-1; no clear D. This CDR3 spans 14 amino acids. V was shortened by 4 bases and J by 0 bases, with 9 bases between the two germline ends. The germline V gene has CDR1 SGHDN and CDR2 FVKESK. CDR3 sequence reads: CASSLLVMNTEAFF. DNA for the CDR3: TGTGCCAGCAGCCTACTTGTCATGAACACTGAAGCTTTCTTT.

The J gene is TRBJ1-5, the V gene TRBV28; 7 bases match TRBD1. Germline V CDR1 and CDR2: MDHEN, SYDVKM. With 7 bases clipped from V and 11 bases from J, the junction kept 14 bases outside the gene matches. The CDR3 totals 14 residues. The CDR3 DNA sequence: TGTGCCAGCACCTCAGACAGGGTCACCGGGGCCCAGCATTTT. Its protein is CASTSDRVTGAQHF.

The rearrangement joins TRBV27 to TRBJ2-6; D gene ambiguous. The ends were cut back, 5 bases at V and 1 base at J, with 15 bases in the middle. Germline V gives CDR1 MNHEY, CDR2 SMNVEV (reference sequence). The CDR3 runs to 17 residues. CDR3 sequence reads: CASSPYISRSGANVLTF. The CDR3 DNA is TGTGCCAGCAGTCCCTACATTAGCCGGTCTGGGGCCAACGTCCTGACTTTC.

The V call is TRBV29-1, the J call TRBJ2-3, with 9 bases lining up with TRBD1. Losses at the gene ends were 3 bases for V and 6 bases for J; bases not matched to a gene: 4. Germline lookup yields CDR1 SQVTM and CDR2 ANQGSEA. The CDR3 consists of 13 residues. The chain's CDR3 is CSVELDRGDTQYF. CDR3 coding DNA: TGCAGCGTTGAGTTGGACAGGGGTGATACGCAGTATTTT.

The chain employs TRBV4-1 and TRBJ2-1, with 14 bases aligning to TRBD2. With V trimmed by 4 bases and J by 7 bases, 9 bases remained unmatched. Germline V CDR1 and CDR2: MGHRA, YSYEKL. The CDR3 covers 17 residues. CDR3 sequence (DNA): TGCGCCAGCAGCCCCCGAGGGACTAGCGGGAGAGGGAATGAGCAGTTCTTC. Protein sequence: CASSPRGTSGRGNEQFF.

Remarks on this clone: This CDR3 is also generated by other DNA sequences in the sample. The J gene is TRBJ2-5, the V gene TRBV28; 10 bases map to TRBD1. CDR3 size: 15 residues. CDR1 is MDHEN and CDR2 is SYDVKM in the germline V gene. The ends lost 5 bases at V and 5 bases at J; junction bases unmatched: 8. For the CDR3, the DNA is TGTGCCAGCAGTCCCGGACAGGGGGTGCGGGAGACCCAGTACTTC. Amino acid sequence: CASSPGQGVRETQYF.

The rearrangement uses TRBV4-2 and TRBJ1-4, with D unresolved. Germline CDR1 LGHNA, CDR2 YNFKEQ. Trimming left V 1 base short and J 7 bases short, with 13 bases between. CDR3 size: 15 residues. CDR3 in amino acids: CASSQAELSGEKLFF. CDR3 nucleotide sequence: TGTGCCAGCAGCCAAGCCGAACTTAGCGGTGAAAAACTGTTTTTT.

The CDR3 sequence: CASSLIRQPGGELFF. Here the CDR3 DNA reads TGTGCCAGCAGCTTAATACGACAGCCAGGCGGGGAGCTGTTTTTT. V is TRBV11-1 and J is TRBJ2-2; D possibly corresponds to TRBD1 (5 bases). Trimming took off 2 bases at V and 7 bases at J, with 14 bases between the two ends. This CDR3 contains 15 residues. Germline loops: CDR1 SGHAT, CDR2 FQDESV (reference sequence).